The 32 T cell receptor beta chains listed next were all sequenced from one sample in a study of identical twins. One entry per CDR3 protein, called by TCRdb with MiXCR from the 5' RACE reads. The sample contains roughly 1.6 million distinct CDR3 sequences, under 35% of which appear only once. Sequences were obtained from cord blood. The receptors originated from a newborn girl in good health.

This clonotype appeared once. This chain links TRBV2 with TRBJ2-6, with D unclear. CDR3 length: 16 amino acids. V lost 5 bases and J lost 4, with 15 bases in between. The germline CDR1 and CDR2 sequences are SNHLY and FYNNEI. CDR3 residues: CASSSLRTAGANVLTF. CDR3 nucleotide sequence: TGTGCCAGCAGTTCCCTGAGAACGGCCGGGGCCAACGTCCTGACTTTC.

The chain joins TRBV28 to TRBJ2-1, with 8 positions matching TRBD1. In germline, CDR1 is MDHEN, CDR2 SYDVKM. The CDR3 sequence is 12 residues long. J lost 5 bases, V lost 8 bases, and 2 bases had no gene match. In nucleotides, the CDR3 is TGTGCCAGCCTGACAGGGGACAATGAGCAGTTCTTC. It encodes CASLTGDNEQFF.

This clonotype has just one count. CDR3 bases: TGCAGTGCTCAACCAACCCCCAATCAGCCCCAGCATTTT. Translated: CSAQPTPNQPQHF. The chain joins TRBV20-1 to TRBJ1-5; D not certain. V was cut by 5 bases and J by 3 bases, with 11 bases left in between. Germline CDR1 reads DFQATT; CDR2 reads SNEGSKA (reference sequence). The CDR3 runs to 13 residues.

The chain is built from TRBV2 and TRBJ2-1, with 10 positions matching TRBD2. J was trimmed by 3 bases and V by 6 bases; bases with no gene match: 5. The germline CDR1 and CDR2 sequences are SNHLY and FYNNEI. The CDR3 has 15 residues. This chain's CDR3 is CASRVLAGVYNEQFF. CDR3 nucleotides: TGTGCCAGCAGGGTTCTAGCGGGAGTCTACAATGAGCAGTTCTTC. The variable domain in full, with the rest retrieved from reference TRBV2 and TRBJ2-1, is EPEVTQTPSHQVTQMGQEVILRCVPISNHLYFYWYRQILGQKVEFLVSFYNNEISEKSEIFDDQFSVERPDGSNFTLKIRSTKLEDSAMYFCASRVLAGVYNEQFFGPGTRLTVL.

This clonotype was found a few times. CDR3 bases: TGTGCCAGCAGTGAAGAGGCTCCGGGACGCCAGTACTTC. It encodes CASSEEAPGRQYF. The chain uses TRBV2 and TRBJ2-5; D tentatively reads TRBD1 or TRBD2 (5 bases each). The CDR3 is 13 amino acids. V was shortened by 1 base and J by 10 bases, with 13 bases between the two germline ends. Per the germline V gene, CDR1 is SNHLY and CDR2 is FYNNEI.

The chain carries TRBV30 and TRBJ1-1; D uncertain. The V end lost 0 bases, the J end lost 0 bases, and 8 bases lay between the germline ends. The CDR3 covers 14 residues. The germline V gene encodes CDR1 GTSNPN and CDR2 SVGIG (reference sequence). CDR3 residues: CAWSVELVNTEAFF. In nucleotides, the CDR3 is TGTGCCTGGAGTGTAGAGCTTGTGAACACTGAAGCTTTCTTT.

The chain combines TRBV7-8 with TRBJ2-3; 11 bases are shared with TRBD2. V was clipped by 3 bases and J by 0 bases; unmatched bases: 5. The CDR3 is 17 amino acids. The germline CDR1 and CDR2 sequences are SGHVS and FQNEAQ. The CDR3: CASSFRWTSGSTDTQYF. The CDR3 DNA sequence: TGTGCCAGCAGCTTCAGGTGGACTAGCGGGAGCACAGATACGCAGTATTTT.

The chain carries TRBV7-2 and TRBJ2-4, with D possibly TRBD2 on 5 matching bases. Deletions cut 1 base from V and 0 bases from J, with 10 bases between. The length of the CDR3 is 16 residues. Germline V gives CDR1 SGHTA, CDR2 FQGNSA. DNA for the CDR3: TGTGCCAGCAGCTTAGAGCGGTTTCTAGCCAAAAACATTCAGTACTTC. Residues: CASSLERFLAKNIQYF. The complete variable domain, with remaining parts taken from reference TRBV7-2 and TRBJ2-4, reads GAGVSQSPSNKVTEKGKDVELRCDPISGHTALYWYRQSLGQGLEFLIYFQGNSAPDKSGLPSDRFSAERTGGSVSTLTIQRTQQEDSAVYLCASSLERFLAKNIQYFGAGTRLSVL.

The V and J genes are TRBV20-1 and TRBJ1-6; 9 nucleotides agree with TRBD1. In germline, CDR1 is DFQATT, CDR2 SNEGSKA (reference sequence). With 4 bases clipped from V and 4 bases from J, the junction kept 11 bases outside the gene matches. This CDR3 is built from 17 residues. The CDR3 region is CSAKEGQGLRYNSPLHF. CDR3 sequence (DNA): TGCAGTGCTAAAGAGGGACAGGGTCTCCGGTATAATTCACCCCTCCACTTT.

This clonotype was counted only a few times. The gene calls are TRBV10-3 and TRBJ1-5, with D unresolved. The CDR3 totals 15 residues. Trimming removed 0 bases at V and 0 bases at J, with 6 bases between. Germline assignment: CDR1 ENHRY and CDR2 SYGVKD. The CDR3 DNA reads TGTGCCATCAGTGAGTCGACGCCTAGCAATCAGCCCCAGCATTTT. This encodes CAISESTPSNQPQHF.

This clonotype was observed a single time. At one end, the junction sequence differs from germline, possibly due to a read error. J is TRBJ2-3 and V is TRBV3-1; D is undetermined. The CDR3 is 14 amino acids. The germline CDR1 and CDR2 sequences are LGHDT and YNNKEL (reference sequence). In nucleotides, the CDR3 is TGTGCCAGCAGCCAAGGGACCGCCACAGATTCGCAGTATTTT. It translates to CASSQGTATDSQYF.

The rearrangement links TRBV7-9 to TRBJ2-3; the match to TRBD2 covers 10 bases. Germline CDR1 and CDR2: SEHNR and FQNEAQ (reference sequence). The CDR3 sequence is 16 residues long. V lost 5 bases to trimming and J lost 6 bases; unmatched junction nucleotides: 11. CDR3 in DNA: TGTGCCAGCAGCCCTCAACAAGCGGGGGGGCTGGATACGCAGTATTTT. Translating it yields CASSPQQAGGLDTQYF.

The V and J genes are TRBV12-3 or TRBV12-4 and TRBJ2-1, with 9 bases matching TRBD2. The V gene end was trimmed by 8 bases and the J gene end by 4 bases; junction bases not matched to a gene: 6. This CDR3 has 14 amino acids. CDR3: CASGVAGVYNEQFF. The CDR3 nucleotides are TGTGCCAGCGGTGTAGCGGGGGTTTACAATGAGCAGTTCTTC.

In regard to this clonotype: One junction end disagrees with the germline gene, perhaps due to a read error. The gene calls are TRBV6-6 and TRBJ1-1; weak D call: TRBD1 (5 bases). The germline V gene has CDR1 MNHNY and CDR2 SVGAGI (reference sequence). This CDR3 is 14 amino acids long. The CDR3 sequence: CASSIQETNAEAFF. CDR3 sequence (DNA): TGTGCCAGCAGTATACAGGAAACGAACGCTGAAGCTTTCTTT.

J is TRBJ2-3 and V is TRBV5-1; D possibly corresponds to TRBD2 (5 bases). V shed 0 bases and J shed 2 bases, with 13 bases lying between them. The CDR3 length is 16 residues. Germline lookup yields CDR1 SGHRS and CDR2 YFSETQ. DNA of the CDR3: TGCGCCAGCAGCTTGGGAAGCGGAACTATCACAGATACGCAGTATTTT. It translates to CASSLGSGTITDTQYF.

The CDR3 sequence is CASSPKLAGRMDTQYF. The CDR3 DNA reads as TGCGCCAGCAGCCCCAAACTAGCGGGAAGGATGGATACGCAGTATTTT. This chain joins TRBV5-1 and TRBJ2-3, with 10 bases matching TRBD2. This CDR3 comprises 16 residues. Per the germline V gene, CDR1 is SGHRS and CDR2 is YFSETQ. Unmatched junction bases numbered 11, after V lost 4 bases and J lost 6 bases. The full variable domain, with the rest looked up from reference TRBV5-1 and TRBJ2-3, is KAGVTQTPRYLIKTRGQQVTLSCSPISGHRSVSWYQQTPGQGLQFLFEYFSETQRNKGNFPGRFSGRQFSNSRSEMNVSTLELGDSALYLCASSPKLAGRMDTQYFGPGTRLTVL.

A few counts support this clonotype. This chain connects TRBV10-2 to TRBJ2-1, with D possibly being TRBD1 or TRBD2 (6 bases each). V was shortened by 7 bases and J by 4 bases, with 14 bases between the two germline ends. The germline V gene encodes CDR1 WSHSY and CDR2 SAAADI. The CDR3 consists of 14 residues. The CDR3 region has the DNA TGCGCCAGCACCAAGGGGGGCTCTTACAATGAGCAGTTCTTC. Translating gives CASTKGGSYNEQFF.

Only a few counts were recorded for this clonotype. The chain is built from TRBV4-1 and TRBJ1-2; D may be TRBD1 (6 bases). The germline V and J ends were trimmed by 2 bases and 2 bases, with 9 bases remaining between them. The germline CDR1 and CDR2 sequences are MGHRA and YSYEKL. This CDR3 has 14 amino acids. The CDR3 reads CASSQRDKNYGYTF. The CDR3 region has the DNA TGCGCCAGCAGCCAAAGGGACAAAAACTATGGCTACACCTTC.

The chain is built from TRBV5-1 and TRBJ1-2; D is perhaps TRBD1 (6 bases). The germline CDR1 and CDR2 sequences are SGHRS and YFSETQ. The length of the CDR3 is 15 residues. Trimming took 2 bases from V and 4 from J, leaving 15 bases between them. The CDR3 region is CASSLWGADLYGYTF. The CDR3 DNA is TGCGCCAGCAGCTTATGGGGGGCCGATCTCTATGGCTACACCTTC.

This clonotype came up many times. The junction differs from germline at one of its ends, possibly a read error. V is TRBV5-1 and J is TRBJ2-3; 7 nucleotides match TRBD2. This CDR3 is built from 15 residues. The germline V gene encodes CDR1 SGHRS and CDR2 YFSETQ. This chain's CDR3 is CASSLGGRSTDTQYF. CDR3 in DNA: TGTGCCAGCAGTTTAGGCGGGAGAAGCACAGATACGCAGTATTTT.

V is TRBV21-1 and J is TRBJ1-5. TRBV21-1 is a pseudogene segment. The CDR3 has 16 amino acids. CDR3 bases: TGTGCCAGCAGCAAAGAGGTTCGGGTTAGCAATCAGCCCCAGCGTTTT. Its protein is CASSKEVRVSNQPQRF.

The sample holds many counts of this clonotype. CDR3 coding DNA: TGCAGTGCTAGGGCCTATGGCTACACCTTC. It encodes CSARAYGYTF. The chain has TRBV20-1 and TRBJ1-2; D gene uncertain. The germline V gene encodes CDR1 DFQATT and CDR2 SNEGSKA (reference sequence). CDR3 length: 10 amino acids. V was cut by 3 bases and J by 4 bases, with 3 bases left in between.

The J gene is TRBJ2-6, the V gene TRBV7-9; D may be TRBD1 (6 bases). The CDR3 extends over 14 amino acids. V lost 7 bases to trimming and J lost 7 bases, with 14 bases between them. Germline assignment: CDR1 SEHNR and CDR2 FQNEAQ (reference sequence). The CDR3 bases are TGTGCCAGCACCCGTGTGGGGGCAGCCAACGTCCTGACTTTC. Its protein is CASTRVGAANVLTF.

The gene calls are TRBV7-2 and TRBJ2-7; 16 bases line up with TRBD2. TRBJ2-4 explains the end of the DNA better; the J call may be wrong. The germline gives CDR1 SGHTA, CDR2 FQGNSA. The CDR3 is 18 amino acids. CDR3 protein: CASSSGLAGGPAKNIQYF. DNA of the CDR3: TGTGCCAGCAGTTCGGGACTAGCGGGAGGGCCGGCCAAAAACATTCAGTACTTC.

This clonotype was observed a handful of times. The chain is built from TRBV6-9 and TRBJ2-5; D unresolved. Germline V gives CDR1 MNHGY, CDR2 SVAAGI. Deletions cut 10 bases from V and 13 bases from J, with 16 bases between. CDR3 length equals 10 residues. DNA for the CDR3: TGTGCCATGTACGCCGGATGCCTGTACTTC. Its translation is CAMYAGCLYF.

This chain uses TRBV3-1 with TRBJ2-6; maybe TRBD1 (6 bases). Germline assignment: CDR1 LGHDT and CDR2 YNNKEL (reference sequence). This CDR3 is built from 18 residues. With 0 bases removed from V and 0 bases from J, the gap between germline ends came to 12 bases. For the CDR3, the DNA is TGTGCCAGCAGCCAAGATGGGACACAACTCTCTGGGGCCAACGTCCTGACTTTC. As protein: CASSQDGTQLSGANVLTF.

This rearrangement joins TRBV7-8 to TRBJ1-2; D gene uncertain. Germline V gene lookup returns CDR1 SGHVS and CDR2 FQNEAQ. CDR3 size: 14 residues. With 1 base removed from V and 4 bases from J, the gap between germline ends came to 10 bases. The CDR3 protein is CASSLGRPGYGYTF. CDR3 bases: TGTGCCAGCAGCTTAGGACGGCCTGGCTATGGCTACACCTTC.

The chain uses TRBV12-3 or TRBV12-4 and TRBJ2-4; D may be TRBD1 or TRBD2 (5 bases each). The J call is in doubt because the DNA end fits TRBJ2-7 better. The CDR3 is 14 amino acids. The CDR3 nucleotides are TGTGCCAGCAGTTTCCGGGACGGTCACTACGAGCAGTACTTC. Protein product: CASSFRDGHYEQYF.

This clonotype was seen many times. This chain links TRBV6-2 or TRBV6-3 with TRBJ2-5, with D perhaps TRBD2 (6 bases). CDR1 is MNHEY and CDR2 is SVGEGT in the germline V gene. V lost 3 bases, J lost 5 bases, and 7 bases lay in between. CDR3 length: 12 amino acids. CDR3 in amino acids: CASSYAGETQYF. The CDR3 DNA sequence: TGTGCCAGCAGTTATGCGGGGGAGACCCAGTACTTC.

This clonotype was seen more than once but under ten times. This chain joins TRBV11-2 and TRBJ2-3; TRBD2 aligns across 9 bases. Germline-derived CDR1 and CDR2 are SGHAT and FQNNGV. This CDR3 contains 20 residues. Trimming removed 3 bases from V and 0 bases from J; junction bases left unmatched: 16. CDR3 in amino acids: CASSFGGQRGAYTSTDTQYF. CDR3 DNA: TGTGCCAGCAGCTTCGGCGGCCAGCGGGGGGCTTATACTAGCACAGATACGCAGTATTTT.

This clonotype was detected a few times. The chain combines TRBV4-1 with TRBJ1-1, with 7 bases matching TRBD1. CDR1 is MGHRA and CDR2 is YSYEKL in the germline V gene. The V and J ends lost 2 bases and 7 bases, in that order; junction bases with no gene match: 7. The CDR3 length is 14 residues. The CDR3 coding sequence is TGCGCCAGCAGCCAACCGACAGGGCAGGATGAAGCTTTCTTT. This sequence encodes CASSQPTGQDEAFF.

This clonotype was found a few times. CDR3 sequence reads: CASSLAGGPWAGELFF. The DNA of the CDR3 is TGTGCCAGCAGTTTGGCGGGAGGGCCTTGGGCCGGGGAGCTGTTTTTT. This rearrangement joins TRBV12-3 or TRBV12-4 to TRBJ2-2; 9 nucleotides match TRBD2. The junction had 8 bases not matched to a gene; V was cut back by 3 bases and J by 6 bases. The CDR3 is made up of 16 amino acids.